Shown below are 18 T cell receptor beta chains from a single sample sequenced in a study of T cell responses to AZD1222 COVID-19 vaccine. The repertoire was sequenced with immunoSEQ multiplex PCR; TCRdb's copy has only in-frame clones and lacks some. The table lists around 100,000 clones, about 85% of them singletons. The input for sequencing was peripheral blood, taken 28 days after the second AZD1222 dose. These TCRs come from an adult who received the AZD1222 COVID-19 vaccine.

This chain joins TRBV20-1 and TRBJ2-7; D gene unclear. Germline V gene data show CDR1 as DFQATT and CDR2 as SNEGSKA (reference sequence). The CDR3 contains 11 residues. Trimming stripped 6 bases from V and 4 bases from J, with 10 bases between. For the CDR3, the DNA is TGCAGTGCCCCTCGTCCGTACGAGCAGTACTTC. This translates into CSAPRPYEQYF.

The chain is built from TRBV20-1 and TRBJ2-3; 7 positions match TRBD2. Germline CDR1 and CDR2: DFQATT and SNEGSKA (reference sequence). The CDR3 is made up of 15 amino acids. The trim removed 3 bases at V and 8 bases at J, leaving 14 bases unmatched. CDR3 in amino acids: CSASRVKRGHLTQYF. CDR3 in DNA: TGCAGTGCTAGTAGAGTTAAGCGGGGCCATCTTACGCAGTATTTT.

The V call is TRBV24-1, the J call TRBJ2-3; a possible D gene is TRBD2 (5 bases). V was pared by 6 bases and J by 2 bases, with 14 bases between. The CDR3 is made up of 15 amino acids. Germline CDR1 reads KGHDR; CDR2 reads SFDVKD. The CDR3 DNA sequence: TGTGCCACCAGTAGTTCACTAGGATTCACAGATACGCAGTATTTT. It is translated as CATSSSLGFTDTQYF.

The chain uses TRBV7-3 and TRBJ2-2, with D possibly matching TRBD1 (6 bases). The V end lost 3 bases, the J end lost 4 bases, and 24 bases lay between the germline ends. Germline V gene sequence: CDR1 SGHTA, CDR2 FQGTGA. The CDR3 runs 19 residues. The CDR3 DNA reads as TGTGCCAGCAGCTTCGAACCCCCCCTTATCACAGGGCCCACCGGGGAGCTGTTTTTT. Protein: CASSFEPPLITGPTGELFF. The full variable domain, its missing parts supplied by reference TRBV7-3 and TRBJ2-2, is GAGVSQTPSNKVTEKGKYVELRCDPISGHTALYWYRQSLGQGPEFLIYFQGTGAADDSGLPNDRFFAVRPEGSVSTLKIQRTERGDSAVYLCASSFEPPLITGPTGELFFGEGSRLTVL.

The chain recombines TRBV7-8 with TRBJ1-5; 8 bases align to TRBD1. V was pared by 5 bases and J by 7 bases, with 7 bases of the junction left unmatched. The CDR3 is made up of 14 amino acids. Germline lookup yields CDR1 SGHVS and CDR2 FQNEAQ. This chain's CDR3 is CASSTQGAWQPQHF. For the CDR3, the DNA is TGTGCCAGCAGCACCCAGGGGGCCTGGCAGCCCCAGCATTTT.

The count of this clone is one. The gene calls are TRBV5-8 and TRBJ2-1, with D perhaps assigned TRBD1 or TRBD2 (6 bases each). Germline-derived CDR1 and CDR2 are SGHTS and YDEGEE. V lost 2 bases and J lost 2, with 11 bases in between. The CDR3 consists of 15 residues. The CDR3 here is CASSFEGGPYNEQFF. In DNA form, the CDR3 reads TGTGCCAGCAGCTTTGAGGGGGGCCCCTACAATGAGCAGTTCTTC. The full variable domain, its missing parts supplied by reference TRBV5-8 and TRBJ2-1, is EAGVTQSPTHLIKTRGQQATLRCSPISGHTSVYWYQQALGLGLQFLLWYDEGEERNRGNFPPRFSGRQFPNYSSELNVNALELEDSALYLCASSFEGGPYNEQFFGPGTRLTVL.

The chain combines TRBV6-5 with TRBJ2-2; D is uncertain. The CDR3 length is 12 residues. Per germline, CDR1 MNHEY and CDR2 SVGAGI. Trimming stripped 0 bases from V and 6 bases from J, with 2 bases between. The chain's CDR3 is CASSYSAGELFF. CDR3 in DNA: TGTGCCAGCAGTTACTCCGCCGGGGAGCTGTTTTTT.

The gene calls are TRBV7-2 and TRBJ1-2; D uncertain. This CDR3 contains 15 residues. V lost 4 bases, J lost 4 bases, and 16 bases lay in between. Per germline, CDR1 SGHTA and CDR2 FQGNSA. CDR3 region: CASSSSDRVIYGYTF. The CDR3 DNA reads TGTGCCAGCAGCTCGTCGGATAGGGTGATCTATGGCTACACCTTC.

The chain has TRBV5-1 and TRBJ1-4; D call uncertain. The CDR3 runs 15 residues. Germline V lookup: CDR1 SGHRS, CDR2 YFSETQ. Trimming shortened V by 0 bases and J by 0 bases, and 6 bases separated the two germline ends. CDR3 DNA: TGCGCCAGCAGCTTGGACGGTGCAACTAATGAAAAACTGTTTTTT. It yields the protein CASSLDGATNEKLFF. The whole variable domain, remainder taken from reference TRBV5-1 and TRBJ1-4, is KAGVTQTPRYLIKTRGQQVTLSCSPISGHRSVSWYQQTPGQGLQFLFEYFSETQRNKGNFPGRFSGRQFSNSRSEMNVSTLELGDSALYLCASSLDGATNEKLFFGSGTQLSVL.

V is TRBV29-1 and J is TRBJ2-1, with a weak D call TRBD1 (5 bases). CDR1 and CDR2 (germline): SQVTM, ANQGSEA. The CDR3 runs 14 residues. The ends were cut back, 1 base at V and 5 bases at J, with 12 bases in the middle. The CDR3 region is CSVEGQGRHNEQFF. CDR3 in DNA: TGCAGCGTTGAAGGGCAGGGTCGCCACAATGAGCAGTTCTTC.

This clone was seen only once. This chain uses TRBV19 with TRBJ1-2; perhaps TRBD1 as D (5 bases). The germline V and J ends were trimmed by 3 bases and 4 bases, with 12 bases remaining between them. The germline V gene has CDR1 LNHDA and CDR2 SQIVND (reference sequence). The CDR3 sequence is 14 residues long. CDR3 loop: CASSMNPGSYGYTF. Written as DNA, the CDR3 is TGTGCCAGTAGTATGAATCCAGGGAGCTATGGCTACACCTTC.

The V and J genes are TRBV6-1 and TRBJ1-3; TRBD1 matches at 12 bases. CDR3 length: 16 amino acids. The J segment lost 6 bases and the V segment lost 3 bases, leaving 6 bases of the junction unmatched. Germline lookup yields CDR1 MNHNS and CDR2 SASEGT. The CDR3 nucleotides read TGTGCCAGCAGTGACTGGGACAGGGGGCTAGTAAACACCATATATTTT. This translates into CASSDWDRGLVNTIYF.

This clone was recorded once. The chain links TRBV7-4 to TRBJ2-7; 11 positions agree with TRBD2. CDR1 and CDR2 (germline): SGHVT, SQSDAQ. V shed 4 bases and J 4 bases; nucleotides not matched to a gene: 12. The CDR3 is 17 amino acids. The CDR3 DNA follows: TGTGCCAGCAGCTCTGGGTATAGCGGGAGGGTCCATTACGAGCAGTACTTC. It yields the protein CASSSGYSGRVHYEQYF.

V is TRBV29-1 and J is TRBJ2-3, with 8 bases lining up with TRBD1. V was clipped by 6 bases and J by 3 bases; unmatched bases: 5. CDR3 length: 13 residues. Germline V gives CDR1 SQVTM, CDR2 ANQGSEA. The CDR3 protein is CSVGTGWTDTQYF. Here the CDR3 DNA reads TGCAGCGTGGGGACAGGATGGACAGATACGCAGTATTTT.

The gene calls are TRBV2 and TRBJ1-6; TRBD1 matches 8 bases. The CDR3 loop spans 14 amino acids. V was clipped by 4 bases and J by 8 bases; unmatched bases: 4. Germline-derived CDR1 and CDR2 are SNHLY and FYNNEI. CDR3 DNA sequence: TGTGCCAGCAGTGGACAGGGGCTGGATTCACCCCTCCACTTT. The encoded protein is CASSGQGLDSPLHF. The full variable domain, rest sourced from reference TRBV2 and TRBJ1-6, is EPEVTQTPSHQVTQMGQEVILRCVPISNHLYFYWYRQILGQKVEFLVSFYNNEISEKSEIFDDQFSVERPDGSNFTLKIRSTKLEDSAMYFCASSGQGLDSPLHFGNGTRLTVT.

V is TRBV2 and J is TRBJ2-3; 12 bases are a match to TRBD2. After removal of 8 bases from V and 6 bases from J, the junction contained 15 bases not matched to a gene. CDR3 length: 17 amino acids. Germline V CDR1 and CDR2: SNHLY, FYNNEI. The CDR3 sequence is CASRRLAGARVWDTQYF. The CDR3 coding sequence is TGTGCCAGCCGCCGACTAGCGGGGGCCCGGGTCTGGGATACGCAGTATTTT.

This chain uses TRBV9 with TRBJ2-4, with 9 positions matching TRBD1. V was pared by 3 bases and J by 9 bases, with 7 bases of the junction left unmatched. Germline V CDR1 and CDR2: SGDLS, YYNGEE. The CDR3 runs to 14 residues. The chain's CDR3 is CASSGQDRGGIQYF. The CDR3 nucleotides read TGTGCCAGCAGCGGCCAGGACAGGGGAGGCATTCAGTACTTC.

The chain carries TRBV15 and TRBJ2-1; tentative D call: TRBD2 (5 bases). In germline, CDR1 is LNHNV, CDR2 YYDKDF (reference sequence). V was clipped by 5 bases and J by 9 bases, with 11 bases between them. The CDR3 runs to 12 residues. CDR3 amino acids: CATSLAAGEQFF. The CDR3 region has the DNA TGTGCCACCAGCCTAGCCGCCGGTGAGCAGTTCTTC. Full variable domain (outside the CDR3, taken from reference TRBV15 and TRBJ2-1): DAMVIQNPRYQVTQFGKPVTLSCSQTLNHNVMYWYQQKSSQAPKLLFHYYDKDFNNEADTPDNFQSRRPNTSFCFLDIRSPGLGDTAMYLCATSLAAGEQFFGPGTRLTVL.